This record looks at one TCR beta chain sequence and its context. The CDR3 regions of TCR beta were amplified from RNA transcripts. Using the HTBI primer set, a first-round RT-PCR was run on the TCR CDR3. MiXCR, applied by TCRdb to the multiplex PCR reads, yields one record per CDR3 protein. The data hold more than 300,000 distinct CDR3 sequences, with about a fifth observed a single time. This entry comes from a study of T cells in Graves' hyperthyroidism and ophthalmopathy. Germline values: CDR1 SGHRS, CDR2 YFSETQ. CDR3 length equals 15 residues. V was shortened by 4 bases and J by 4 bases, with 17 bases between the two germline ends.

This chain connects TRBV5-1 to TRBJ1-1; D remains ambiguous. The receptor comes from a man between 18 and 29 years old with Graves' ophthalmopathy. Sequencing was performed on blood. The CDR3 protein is CASSQVVGPSTEAFF. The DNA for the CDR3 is TGCGCCAGCAGCCAAGTTGTAGGTCCTAGCACTGAAGCTTTCTTT.